This T cell receptor beta chain was identified in a study of siplizumab effects on memory and regulatory T cells (dated by TCRdb to the late 2010s). Concerning the study at large: The study looked at the effect of siplizumab, an anti-CD2 antibody, on alloreactive T-cell subsets in allogeneic mixed lymphocyte reactions made from human PBMCs. What the research found in general, with its limitations: The cumulative frequency of alloreactive sequences traceable to unstimulated CD4+ memory T cells was significantly reduced by siplizumab. About 75-97% of proliferating CD4+ or CD8+ clones could not be given a naive or memory phenotype. Because sequences below about 10^-5 frequency were poorly captured, only a minor fraction of alloreactive clones could be mapped to unstimulated subsets. Among mappable alloreactive CD4+ clones, an average Treg-derived fraction of about 70% was observed with siplizumab, compared with roughly 28% in control reactions. Unstimulated naive T cells appeared to be more diverse than memory T cells, and naive cells seemed to make a substantial contribution to the alloresponse. Whether proliferating Tregs from siplizumab cultures were suppressive was not functionally confirmed.

Comment on this clone: No cognate antigen has been identified for it. There are no base qualities to consult, and no much larger clone falls within one base.

Sorted unstimulated T cells and proliferating T cells recovered from mixed lymphocyte reactions were subjected to TCRbeta CDR3 sequencing. Fresh whole blood from more than 8 HLA-typed healthy donors was used as the source from which PBMCs were isolated. CDR1 and CDR2 (KGHSH, LQKENI) derive from the germline V gene. The V and J ends are trimmed by 0 bases and 7 bases, leaving 12 bases between them. The CDR3 covers 15 residues, taking in both the cysteine and the phenylalanine. Solely the CDR3 DNA is kept, with 45 bases framed from the first base. Receptor libraries were prepared by the immunoSEQ multiplex PCR assay. About 9.1 x 10^4 TCR templates per sample were assayed on the deep sequencing platform. Genomic DNA extracted from sorted T cells was the material used for TCRbeta CDR3 sequencing. In the source study's methods: The R programming language was used for clonal analysis of the TCRbeta CDR3 data. Alloreactive CD4+ and CD8+ clones were defined by comparing unstimulated samples with post-reaction CFSE-low samples. Alloreactive CD4+ clones were assigned to regulatory or non-regulatory origin by matching sequences to sorted unstimulated Treg and non-Treg repertoires. TCRdb provides this immuneACCESS table in a form limited to in-frame rearrangements. Some clones are lacking; in checked studies, under half of them reflect an unresolved V gene, and why the rest are absent is not known. Clonal size and the V and J genes are those of that table, whereas D and trimming came from the DNA. Counted in this sample were about 100,000 clones; more than 85% of them appeared once. The ten biggest clones cover about 2.4% of the sample.

The V and J genes are TRBV18 and TRBJ1-4; no D gene can be assigned with confidence. The clonotype was recovered from a human donor in good health. Some clones in this sample may be carry-over from other donors' samples. The source material was CD4+ T cells sorted from blood. This receptor carries the CDR3 CASSPPHNDGEKLFF. The nucleotide sequence reads as follows: TGTGCCAGCTCACCACCGCATAACGATGGTGAAAAACTGTTTTTT.